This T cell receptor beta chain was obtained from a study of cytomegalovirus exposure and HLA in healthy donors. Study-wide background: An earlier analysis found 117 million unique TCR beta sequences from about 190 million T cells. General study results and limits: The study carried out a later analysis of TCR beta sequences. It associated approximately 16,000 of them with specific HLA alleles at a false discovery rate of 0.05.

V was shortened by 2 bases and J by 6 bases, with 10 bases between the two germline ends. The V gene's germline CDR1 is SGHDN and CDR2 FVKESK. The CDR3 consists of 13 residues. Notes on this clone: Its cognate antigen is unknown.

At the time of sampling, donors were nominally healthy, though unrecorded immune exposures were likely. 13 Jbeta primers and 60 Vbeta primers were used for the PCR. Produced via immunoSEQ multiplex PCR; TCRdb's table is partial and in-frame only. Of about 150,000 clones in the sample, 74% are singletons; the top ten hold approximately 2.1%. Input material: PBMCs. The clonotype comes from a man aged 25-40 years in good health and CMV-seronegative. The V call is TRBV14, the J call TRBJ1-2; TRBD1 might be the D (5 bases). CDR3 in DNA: TGTGCCAGCAGCCAACGACAGTATAATGGCTACACCTTC. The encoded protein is CASSQRQYNGYTF.